Sequencing of this T cell receptor (beta chain) was carried out in a study of blood T cell repertoires in COVID-19. On the study more broadly: From T cells, B-cell-depleted T cells, or PBMCs came the material, which was cDNA or gDNA.

Recruitment covered some 25 US areas and drew participants whose ages spanned roughly 18 to 89 years. Participants were placed into cohorts based on the clinical history they reported. The germline V gene has CDR1 ENHRY and CDR2 SYGVKD. CDR3 size: 16 residues. V was pared by 6 bases and J by 5 bases, with 6 bases of the junction left unmatched. Per the authors' pipeline: Reference gene primer amplification yielded estimated nucleated cell counts. Libraries were prepared by immunoSEQ multiplex PCR; TCRdb keeps only in-frame clonotypes and omits some of them. The V and J calls and the clone size are those of that table, but D and trimming were determined from the DNA. The table has 180,000 or so clones, around 80% seen once.

The specimen was PBMCs or T cells enriched from blood (not recorded which). The receptor's source is a man aged 50-59 years who had recovered from COVID-19. The rearrangement uses TRBV10-3 and TRBJ2-3, with TRBD2 matching 15 bases. The CDR3 DNA sequence: TGTGCCATCAGCGGACTAGCGGGGGGGCTGGAAGATACGCAGTATTTT. Translating it yields CAISGLAGGLEDTQYF.